The present T cell receptor beta chain was sequenced within a study of molecular identifiers for immune sequencing clone quantification. Libraries used roughly 18,000 to 1,000,000 sorted naive CD8 T cells and 10%, 30% or 50% RNA input. Naive CD8 T cells, phenotype CD8+CD4-CCR7+CD45RA+, were sorted. Previously described methods with listed TCR primers produced the bulk TCR libraries. TCRdb ran MiXCR on the PCR reads and lists one entry per CDR3 protein. The table shows a few hundred thousand distinct CDR3 sequences, with roughly 24% occurring only once. Material for sequencing was naive CD8+ T cells from blood, with Jurkat cell RNA spiked in. Subset defined: FACS-sorted CD8+CD4-CCR7+CD45RA+ naive T cells. This sequence originates from a human donor in good health. Some libraries in this study had Jurkat cell RNA spiked in.

In DNA, the CDR3 is TGCGCCAGCAGCCAAGTTCGGGTAGCGGCGCAAGAGACCCAGTACTTC. Encoded protein: CASSQVRVAAQETQYF. The chain has TRBV4-3 and TRBJ2-5, with D maybe TRBD2 (6 bases). Germline-derived CDR1 and CDR2 are LGHNA and YSLEER. The CDR3 runs to 16 residues. Trimming pared 1 base from V and 2 bases from J, leaving 14 bases between.